Below, 8 T cell receptor beta chains from the same sample are listed, as sequenced in a study of blood T cell repertoires in COVID-19. Only in-frame clones appear in the TCRdb table, and some are missing; sequencing was by immunoSEQ multiplex PCR. The sample lists 250,000 to 300,000 clones; around four fifths were seen once. The specimen sequenced was peripheral blood. The receptors were gathered from a man older than 75 with acute or convalescent COVID-19.

The chain joins TRBV12-3 or TRBV12-4 to TRBJ2-7, with 11 bases identical to TRBD1. J gave up 6 bases and V 7 bases, and 5 bases lay outside the gene matches. The CDR3 covers 13 residues. The CDR3 DNA follows: TGTGCCAGCACCCGGACAGGGGGCCTCGAGCAGTACTTC. Protein product: CASTRTGGLEQYF.

V is TRBV5-4 and J is TRBJ1-4; D not resolved. Trimming left V 0 bases short and J 8 bases short, with 14 bases between. Per germline, CDR1 SGHNT and CDR2 YYREEE (reference sequence). This CDR3 spans 15 amino acids. The CDR3 DNA follows: TGTGCCAGCAGCTTGGGACGAGGTTCGCGGGAAAAACTGTTTTTT. Residues: CASSLGRGSREKLFF.

The chain recombines TRBV19 with TRBJ1-6; D may be TRBD1 (6 bases). The germline V gene has CDR1 LNHDA and CDR2 SQIVND (reference sequence). V gave up 3 bases and J gave up 10 bases, with 13 bases separating them. The CDR3 runs 14 residues. The CDR3 bases are TGTGCCAGTAGTATGGGAGACAGGACCTCACCCCTCCACTTT. It specifies CASSMGDRTSPLHF.

The V call is TRBV20-1, the J call TRBJ2-3; D gene uncertain. This CDR3 has 11 residues. V shed 3 bases and J shed 4 bases, with 5 bases lying between them. Germline V gene data show CDR1 as DFQATT and CDR2 as SNEGSKA (reference sequence). The CDR3 nucleotides are TGCAGTGCTAGTCCCGCAGATACGCAGTATTTT. Protein: CSASPADTQYF.

This rearrangement joins TRBV6-5 to TRBJ1-6; 7 bases map to TRBD1. Germline V gene sequence: CDR1 MNHEY, CDR2 SVGAGI. The CDR3 consists of 15 residues. Germline trimming cut 6 bases from V and 7 bases from J; bases unmatched to any gene: 9. The CDR3 nucleotides are TGTGCCAGCAGCCCGAGGACAGGCCGGAATTCACCCCTCCACTTT. It codes for CASSPRTGRNSPLHF.

The J gene is TRBJ1-2, the V gene TRBV28, with 8 positions matching TRBD1. CDR1 MDHEN and CDR2 SYDVKM come from the germline V gene. Trimming removed 7 bases from V and 1 base from J; junction bases left unmatched: 5. The CDR3 runs 14 residues. CDR3 coding DNA: TGTGCCAGCATTCAGGGGGCCGTTAACTATGGCTACACCTTC. Translated: CASIQGAVNYGYTF.

The chain has TRBV4-1 and TRBJ2-7, with 10 bases identical to TRBD1. Germline-derived CDR1 and CDR2 are MGHRA and YSYEKL. CDR3 length: 15 amino acids. The V and J ends lost 3 bases and 3 bases, in that order; junction bases with no gene match: 5. The CDR3 nucleotides read TGCGCCAGCAGCCATCCGGGACAGGGGTTCTACGAGCAGTACTTC. Translation gives CASSHPGQGFYEQYF.

The V and J genes are TRBV30 and TRBJ2-2, with a tentative D call TRBD1 (7 bases). Looked up from germline, CDR1 is GTSNPN and CDR2 is SVGIG (reference sequence). This CDR3 has 13 amino acids. V was cut by 7 bases and J by 2 bases, with 11 bases left in between. CDR3 sequence: CASRGDNTGELFF. As DNA, the CDR3 is TGTGCCTCCAGGGGGGACAACACCGGGGAGCTGTTTTTT.